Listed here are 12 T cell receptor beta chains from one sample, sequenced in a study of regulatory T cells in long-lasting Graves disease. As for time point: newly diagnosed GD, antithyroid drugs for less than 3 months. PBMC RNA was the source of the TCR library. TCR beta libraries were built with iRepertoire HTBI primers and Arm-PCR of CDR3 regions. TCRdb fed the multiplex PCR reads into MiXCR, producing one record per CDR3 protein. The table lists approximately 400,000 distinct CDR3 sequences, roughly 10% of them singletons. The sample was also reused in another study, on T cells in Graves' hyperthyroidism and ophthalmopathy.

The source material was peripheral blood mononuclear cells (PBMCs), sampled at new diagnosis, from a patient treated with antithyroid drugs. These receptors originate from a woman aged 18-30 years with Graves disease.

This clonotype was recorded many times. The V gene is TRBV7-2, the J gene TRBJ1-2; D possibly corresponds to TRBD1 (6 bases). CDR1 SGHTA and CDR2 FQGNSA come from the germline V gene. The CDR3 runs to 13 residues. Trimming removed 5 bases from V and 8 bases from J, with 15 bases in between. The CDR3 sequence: CASSPRGVTGYTF. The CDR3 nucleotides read TGTGCCAGCAGCCCGAGGGGGGTTACGGGCTACACCTTC.

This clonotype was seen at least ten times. CDR3 protein: CASRQTQQETQYF. The CDR3 DNA sequence: TGTGCCAGCAGACAGACTCAACAAGAGACCCAGTACTTC. The genes are TRBV6-1 and TRBJ2-5; the D is unclear. This CDR3 is 13 amino acids long. Germline V gene lookup returns CDR1 MNHNS and CDR2 SASEGT. V was shortened by 6 bases and J by 2 bases, with 10 bases between the two germline ends.

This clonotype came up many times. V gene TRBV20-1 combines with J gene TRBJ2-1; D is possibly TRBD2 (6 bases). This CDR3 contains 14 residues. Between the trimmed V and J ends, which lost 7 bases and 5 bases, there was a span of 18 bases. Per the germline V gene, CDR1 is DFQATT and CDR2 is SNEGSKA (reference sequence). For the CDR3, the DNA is TGCAGTGTTATTCGCGGGACTTCAAACAATGAGCAGTTCTTC. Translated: CSVIRGTSNNEQFF.

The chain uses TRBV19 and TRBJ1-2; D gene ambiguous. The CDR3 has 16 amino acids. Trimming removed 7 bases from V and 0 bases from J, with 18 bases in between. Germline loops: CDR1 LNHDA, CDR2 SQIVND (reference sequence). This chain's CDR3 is CASTQEVPGANYGYTF. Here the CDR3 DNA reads TGTGCCAGTACCCAAGAGGTCCCCGGGGCTAACTATGGCTACACCTTC.

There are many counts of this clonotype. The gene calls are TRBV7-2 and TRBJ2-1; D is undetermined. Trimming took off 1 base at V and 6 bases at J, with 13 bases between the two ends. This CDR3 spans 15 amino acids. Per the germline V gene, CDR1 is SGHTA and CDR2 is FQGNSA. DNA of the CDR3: TGTGCCAGCAGCTTAGGATTCACGCAGTTCAATGAGCAGTTCTTC. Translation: CASSLGFTQFNEQFF.

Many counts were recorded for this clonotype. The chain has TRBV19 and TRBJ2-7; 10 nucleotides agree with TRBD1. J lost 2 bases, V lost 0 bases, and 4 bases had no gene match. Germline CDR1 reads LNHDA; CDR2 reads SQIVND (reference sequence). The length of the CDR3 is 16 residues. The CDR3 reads CASSIDGTGEPYEQYF. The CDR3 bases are TGTGCCAGTAGTATAGACGGGACAGGGGAACCCTACGAGCAGTACTTC.

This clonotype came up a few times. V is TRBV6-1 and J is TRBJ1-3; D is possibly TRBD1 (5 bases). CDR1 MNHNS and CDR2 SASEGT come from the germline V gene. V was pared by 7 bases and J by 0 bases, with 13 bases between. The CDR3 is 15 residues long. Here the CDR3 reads CASNFGAFSGNTIYF. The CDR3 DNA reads TGTGCCAGCAATTTCGGGGCCTTCTCTGGAAACACCATATATTTT.

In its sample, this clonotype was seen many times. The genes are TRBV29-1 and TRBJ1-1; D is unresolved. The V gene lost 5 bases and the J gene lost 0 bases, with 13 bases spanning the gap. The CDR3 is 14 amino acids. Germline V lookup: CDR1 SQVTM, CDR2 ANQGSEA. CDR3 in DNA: TGCAGCGTTTCGGTACAGACCATGAACACTGAAGCTTTCTTT. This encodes CSVSVQTMNTEAFF.

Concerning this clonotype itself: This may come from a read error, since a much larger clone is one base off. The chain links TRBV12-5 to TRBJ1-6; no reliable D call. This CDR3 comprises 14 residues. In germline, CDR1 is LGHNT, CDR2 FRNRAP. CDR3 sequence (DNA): TGTGCTGGTGGTTCGACGGTAAAGCATTCACCCCTCCACTTT. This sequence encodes CAGGSTVKHSPLHF.

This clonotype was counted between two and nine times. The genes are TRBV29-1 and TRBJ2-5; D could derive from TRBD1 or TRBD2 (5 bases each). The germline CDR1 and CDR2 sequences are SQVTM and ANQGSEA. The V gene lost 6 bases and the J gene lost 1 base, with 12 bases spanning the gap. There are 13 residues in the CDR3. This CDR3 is CSVVGRTQETQYF. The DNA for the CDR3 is TGCAGCGTCGTGGGACGGACCCAAGAGACCCAGTACTTC. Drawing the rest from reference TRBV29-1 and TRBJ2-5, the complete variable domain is SAVISQKPSRDICQRGTSLTIQCQVDSQVTMMFWYRQQPGQSLTLIATANQGSEATYESGFVIDKFPISRPNLTFSTLTVSNMSPEDSSIYLCSVVGRTQETQYFGPGTRLLVL.

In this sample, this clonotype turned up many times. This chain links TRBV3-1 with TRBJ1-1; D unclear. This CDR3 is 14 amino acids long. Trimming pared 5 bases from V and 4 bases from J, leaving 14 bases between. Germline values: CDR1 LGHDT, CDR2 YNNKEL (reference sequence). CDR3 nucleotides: TGTGCCAGCAGCAAATGGATGGGTGCCACTGAAGCTTTCTTT. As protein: CASSKWMGATEAFF. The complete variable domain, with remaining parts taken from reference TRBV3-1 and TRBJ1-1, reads DTAVSQTPKYLVTQMGNDKSIKCEQNLGHDTMYWYKQDSKKFLKIMFSYNNKELIINETVPNRFSPKSPDKAHLNLHINSLELGDSAVYFCASSKWMGATEAFFGQGTRLTVV.

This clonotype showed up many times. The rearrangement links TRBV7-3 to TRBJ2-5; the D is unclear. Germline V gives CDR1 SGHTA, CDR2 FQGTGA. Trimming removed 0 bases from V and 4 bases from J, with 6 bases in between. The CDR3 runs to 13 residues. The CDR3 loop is CASSLTPGETQYF. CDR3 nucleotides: TGTGCCAGCAGCTTAACTCCGGGAGAGACCCAGTACTTC.